This is a list of T cell receptor beta chains from one sample in a study of technical replicates of blood from a few donors. Profiled with immunoSEQ multiplex PCR; TCRdb holds only in-frame clones, not every one. Of about 79,000 clones listed, 94% are singletons. The source material was T cells isolated from PBMCs. The receptors come from a human donor in good health. The CDR3 runs from the conserved cysteine through the conserved F or W. The D gene is left open where the match is weak. Size is omitted from some rows. Given values are once, few, many or a class for expanded clones.

CDR3: CASRGQSTDTQYF
DNA: TGCGCCAGCAGGGGACAGAGCACAGATACGCAGTATTTT
size: -
D: TRBD1
J: TRBJ2-3
V: TRBV10-1

CDR3: CASSRQADRGTGELFF
DNA: TGTGCCAGCTCACGCCAGGCGGACAGGGGAACCGGGGAGCTGTTTTTT
size: -
D: TRBD1
J: TRBJ2-2
V: TRBV18

CDR3: CASSHRVRLAGLTYNEQFF
DNA: TGTGCCAGCAGCCACAGGGTTCGACTAGCGGGGTTAACCTACAATGAGCAGTTCTTC
size: -
D: TRBD2
J: TRBJ2-1
V: TRBV7-9

CDR3: CASRGVADYEQYF
DNA: TGCGCCAGCAGGGGGGTAGCGGACTACGAGCAGTACTTC
size: -
D: -
J: TRBJ2-7
V: TRBV5-1

CDR3: CAWSVPGQVNEKLFF
DNA: TGTGCCTGGAGTGTCCCGGGACAGGTCAATGAAAAACTGTTTTTT
size: -
D: TRBD1
J: TRBJ1-4
V: TRBV30

CDR3: CASSSGTGGGEKLFF
DNA: TGTGCCAGCAGCTCCGGGACAGGGGGAGGAGAAAAACTGTTTTTT
size: -
D: TRBD1
J: TRBJ1-4
V: TRBV5-4

CDR3: CASSYSSVNQPQHF
DNA: TGTGCCAGCAGTTACTCGTCCGTAAATCAGCCCCAGCATTTT
size: -
D: -
J: TRBJ1-5
V: TRBV6-5

CDR3: CAWSPSDRGVEKLFF
DNA: TGTGCCTGGAGTCCTTCTGACAGGGGGGTTGAAAAACTGTTTTTT
size: -
D: TRBD1
J: TRBJ1-4
V: TRBV30

CDR3: CASSLEETGVYEQYF
DNA: TGTGCCAGCAGCTTAGAGGAGACAGGGGTCTACGAGCAGTACTTC
size: -
D: TRBD1
J: TRBJ2-7
V: TRBV7-9

CDR3: CASSIGQGYTF
DNA: TGTGCCAGTAGTATTGGACAGGGCTACACCTTC
size: -
D: -
J: TRBJ1-2
V: TRBV19

CDR3: CASSLGVLNTEAFF
DNA: TGTGCCAGCAGCTTAGGTGTATTGAACACTGAAGCTTTCTTT
size: -
D: -
J: TRBJ1-1
V: TRBV7-9

CDR3: CASSLARAEAYEQYF
DNA: TGTGCCAGCAGCTTAGCGCGAGCGGAGGCCTACGAGCAGTACTTC
size: -
D: -
J: TRBJ2-7
V: TRBV7-9

CDR3: CASSWTSASSYEQYF
DNA: TGTGCCAGCAGCTGGACTAGCGCGAGCTCCTACGAGCAGTACTTC
size: -
D: TRBD2
J: TRBJ2-7
V: TRBV5-4

CDR3: CASSEASGTGWRIDTQYF
DNA: TGTGCCAGCAGTGAAGCCTCCGGGACAGGCTGGAGGATAGATACGCAGTATTTT
size: -
D: TRBD1
J: TRBJ2-3
V: TRBV6-1

CDR3: CASSQDEGSETQYF
DNA: TGTGCCAGCAGCCAAGATGAGGGTTCGGAGACCCAGTACTTC
size: -
D: -
J: TRBJ2-5
V: TRBV4-2

CDR3: CASRTGGADTQYF
DNA: TGTGCCAGCAGGACAGGGGGCGCAGATACGCAGTATTTT
size: once
D: TRBD1
J: TRBJ2-3
V: TRBV6-5

CDR3: CACDSSNQPQHF
DNA: TGTGCCTGTGACAGTAGCAATCAGCCCCAGCATTTT
size: once
D: -
J: TRBJ1-5
V: TRBV30